This TCR beta chain was profiled in a study of cytomegalovirus exposure and HLA in healthy donors. 60 Vbeta and 13 Jbeta primers were used in PCR. The method was immunoSEQ multiplex PCR; TCRdb's version includes in-frame clones alone and lacks a portion of them. The table lists roughly 110,000 clones. The germline V gene has CDR1 SEHNR and CDR2 FQNEAQ (reference sequence). CDR3 length: 15 amino acids. V gave up 5 bases and J gave up 2 bases; unmatched junction bases: 9. This receptor was obtained from a man in his forties in good health and CMV-seropositive. J is TRBJ2-7 and V is TRBV7-9; TRBD1 matches 7 bases. Sequenced input: PBMCs. The CDR3 DNA is TGTGCCAGCAGCCCTCGGACAGGCTTAGCCTACGAGCAGTACTTC. Its protein is CASSPRTGLAYEQYF. The whole variable domain, remainder taken from reference TRBV7-9 and TRBJ2-7, is DTGVSQNPRHKITKRGQNVTFRCDPISEHNRLYWYRQTLGQGPEFLTYFQNEAQLEKSRLLSDRFSAERPKGSFSTLEIQRTEQGDSAMYLCASSPRTGLAYEQYFGPGTRLTVT.